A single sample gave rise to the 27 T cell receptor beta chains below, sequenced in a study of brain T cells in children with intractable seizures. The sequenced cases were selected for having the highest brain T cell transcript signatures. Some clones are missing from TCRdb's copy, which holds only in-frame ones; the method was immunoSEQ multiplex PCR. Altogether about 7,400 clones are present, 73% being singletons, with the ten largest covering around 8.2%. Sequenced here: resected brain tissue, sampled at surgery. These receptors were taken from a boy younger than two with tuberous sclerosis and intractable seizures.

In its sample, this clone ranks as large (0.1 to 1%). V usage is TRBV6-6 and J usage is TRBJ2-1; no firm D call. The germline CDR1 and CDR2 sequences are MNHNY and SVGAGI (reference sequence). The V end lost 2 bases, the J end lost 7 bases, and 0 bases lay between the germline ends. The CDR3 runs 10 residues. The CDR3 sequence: CASSYNEQFF. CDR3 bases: TGTGCCAGCAGTTACAATGAGCAGTTCTTC.

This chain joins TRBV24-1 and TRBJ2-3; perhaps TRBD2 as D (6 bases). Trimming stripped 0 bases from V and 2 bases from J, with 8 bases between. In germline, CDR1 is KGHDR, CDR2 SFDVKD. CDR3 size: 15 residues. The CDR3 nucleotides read TGTGCCACCAGTGATTTGGGCGGGATCACAGATACGCAGTATTTT. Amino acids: CATSDLGGITDTQYF.

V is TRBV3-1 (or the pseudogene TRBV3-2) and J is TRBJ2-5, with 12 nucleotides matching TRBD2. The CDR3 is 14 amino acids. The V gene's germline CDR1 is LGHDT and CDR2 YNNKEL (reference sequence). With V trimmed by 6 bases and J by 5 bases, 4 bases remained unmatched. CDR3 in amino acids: CASRLAGGRETQYF. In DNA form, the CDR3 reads TGTGCCAGCAGGCTAGCGGGGGGGAGGGAGACCCAGTACTTC.

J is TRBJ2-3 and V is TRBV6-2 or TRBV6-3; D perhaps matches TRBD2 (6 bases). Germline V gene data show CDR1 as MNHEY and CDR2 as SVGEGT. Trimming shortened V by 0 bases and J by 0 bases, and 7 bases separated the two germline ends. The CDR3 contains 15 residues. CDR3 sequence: CASSYSGTSTDTQYF. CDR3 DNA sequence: TGTGCCAGCAGTTACTCCGGGACTAGCACAGATACGCAGTATTTT.

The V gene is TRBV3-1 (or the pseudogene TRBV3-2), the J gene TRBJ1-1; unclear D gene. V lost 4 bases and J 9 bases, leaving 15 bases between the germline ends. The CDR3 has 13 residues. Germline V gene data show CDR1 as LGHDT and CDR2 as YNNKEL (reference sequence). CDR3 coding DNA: TGTGCCAGCAGCCGCAGTTCCGGGTCCCAAGCTTTCTTT. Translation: CASSRSSGSQAFF.

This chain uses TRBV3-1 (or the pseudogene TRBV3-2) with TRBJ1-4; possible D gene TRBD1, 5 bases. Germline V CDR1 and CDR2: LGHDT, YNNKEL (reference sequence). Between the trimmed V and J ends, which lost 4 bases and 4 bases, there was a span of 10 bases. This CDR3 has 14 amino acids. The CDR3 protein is CASSLDRNNEKLFF. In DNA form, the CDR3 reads TGTGCCAGCAGCCTCGACAGAAATAATGAAAAACTGTTTTTT.

Here the CDR3 reads CATSCEHPPLALHF. The CDR3 nucleotides read TGTGCCACCAGTTGTGAGCATCCCCCTTTGGCCCTCCACTTT. The V gene is TRBV24-1, the J gene TRBJ1-6; D is unclear. Germline V gene lookup returns CDR1 KGHDR and CDR2 SFDVKD. The V end was cut by 6 bases, the J end by 14 bases, with 19 bases between. The CDR3 contains 14 residues.

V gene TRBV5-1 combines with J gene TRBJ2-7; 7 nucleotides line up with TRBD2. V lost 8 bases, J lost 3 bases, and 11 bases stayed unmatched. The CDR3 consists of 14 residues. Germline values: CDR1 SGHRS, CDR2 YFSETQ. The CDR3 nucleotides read TGCGCCAGACTGGCGGGGGAAAAAGACTACGAGCAGTACTTC. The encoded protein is CARLAGEKDYEQYF.

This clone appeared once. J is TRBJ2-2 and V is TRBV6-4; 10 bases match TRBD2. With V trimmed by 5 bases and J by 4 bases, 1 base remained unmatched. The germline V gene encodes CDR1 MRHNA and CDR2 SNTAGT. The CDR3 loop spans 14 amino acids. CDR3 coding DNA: TGTGCCAGCAGTAGCGGGGGGGCCACCGGGGAGCTGTTTTTT. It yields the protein CASSSGGATGELFF.

The CDR3 here is CASSLGDRGGYTF. Written as DNA, the CDR3 is TGTGCCAGCAGCTTAGGGGACAGGGGAGGCTACACCTTC. This chain joins TRBV11-3 and TRBJ1-2; 10 nucleotides align to TRBD1. CDR3 size: 13 residues. The V gene end was trimmed by 1 base and the J gene end by 8 bases; junction bases not matched to a gene: 1. CDR1 and CDR2 from the germline V gene are SGHNT and YENEEA.

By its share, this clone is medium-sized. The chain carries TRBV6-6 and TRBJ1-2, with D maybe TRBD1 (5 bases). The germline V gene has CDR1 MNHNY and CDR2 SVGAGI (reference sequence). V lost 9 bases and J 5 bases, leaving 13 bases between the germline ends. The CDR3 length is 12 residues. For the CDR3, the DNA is TGTGCCAGTAAGACAGTTCCTTATGGCTACACCTTC. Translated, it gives CASKTVPYGYTF.

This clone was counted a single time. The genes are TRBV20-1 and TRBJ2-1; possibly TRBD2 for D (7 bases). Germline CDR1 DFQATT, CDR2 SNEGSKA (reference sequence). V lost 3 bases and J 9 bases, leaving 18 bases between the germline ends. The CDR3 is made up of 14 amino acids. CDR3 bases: TGCAGTGCTAGTGGGGCGGGGGCCAGGGGTGAGCAGTTCTTC. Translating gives CSASGAGARGEQFF.

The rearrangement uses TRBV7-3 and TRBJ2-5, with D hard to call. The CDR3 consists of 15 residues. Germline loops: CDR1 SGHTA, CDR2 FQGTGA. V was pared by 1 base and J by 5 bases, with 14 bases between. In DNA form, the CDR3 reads TGTGCCAGCAGCTTAAGGGCAGACCTCTGGGAGACCCAGTACTTC. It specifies CASSLRADLWETQYF. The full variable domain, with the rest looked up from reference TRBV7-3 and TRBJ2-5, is GAGVSQTPSNKVTEKGKYVELRCDPISGHTALYWYRQSLGQGPEFLIYFQGTGAADDSGLPNDRFFAVRPEGSVSTLKIQRTERGDSAVYLCASSLRADLWETQYFGPGTRLLVL.

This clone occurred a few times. CDR3 protein: CASSLAGTGTGGELFF. CDR3 DNA sequence: TGTGCCAGCAGCTTAGCCGGGACAGGGACGGGCGGGGAGCTGTTTTTT. V gene TRBV7-2 combines with J gene TRBJ2-2; 9 bases map to TRBD1. Germline V gives CDR1 SGHTA, CDR2 FQGNSA. The CDR3 is 16 residues long. Losses at the gene ends were 0 bases for V and 7 bases for J; bases not matched to a gene: 6. The variable domain in full, completed from reference TRBV7-2 and TRBJ2-2, reads GAGVSQSPSNKVTEKGKDVELRCDPISGHTALYWYRQSLGQGLEFLIYFQGNSAPDKSGLPSDRFSAERTGGSVSTLTIQRTQQEDSAVYLCASSLAGTGTGGELFFGEGSRLTVL.

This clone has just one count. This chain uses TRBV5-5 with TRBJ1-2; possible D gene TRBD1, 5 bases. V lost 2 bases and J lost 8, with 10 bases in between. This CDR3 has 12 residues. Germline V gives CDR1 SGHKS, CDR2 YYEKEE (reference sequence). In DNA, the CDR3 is TGTGCCAGCAGCTTACTCCAGGGAGGCTACACCTTC. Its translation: CASSLLQGGYTF. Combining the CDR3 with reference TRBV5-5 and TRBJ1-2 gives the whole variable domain DAGVTQSPTHLIKTRGQQVTLRCSPISGHKSVSWYQQVLGQGPQFIFQYYEKEERGRGNFPDRFSARQFPNYSSELNVNALLLGDSALYLCASSLLQGGYTFGSGTRLTVV.

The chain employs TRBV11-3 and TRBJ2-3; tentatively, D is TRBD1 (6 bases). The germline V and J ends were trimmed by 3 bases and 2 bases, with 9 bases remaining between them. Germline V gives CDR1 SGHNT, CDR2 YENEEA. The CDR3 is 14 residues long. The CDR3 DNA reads TGTGCCAGCAGCTTCAGGGGTGCCACAGATACGCAGTATTTT. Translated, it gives CASSFRGATDTQYF.

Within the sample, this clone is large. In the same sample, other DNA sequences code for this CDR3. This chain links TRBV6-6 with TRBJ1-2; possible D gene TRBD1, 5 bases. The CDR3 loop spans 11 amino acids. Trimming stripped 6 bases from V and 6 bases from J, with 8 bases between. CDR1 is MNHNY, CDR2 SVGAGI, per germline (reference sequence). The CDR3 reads CASRTTDGYTF. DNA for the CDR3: TGTGCCAGCAGGACGACAGATGGCTACACCTTC.

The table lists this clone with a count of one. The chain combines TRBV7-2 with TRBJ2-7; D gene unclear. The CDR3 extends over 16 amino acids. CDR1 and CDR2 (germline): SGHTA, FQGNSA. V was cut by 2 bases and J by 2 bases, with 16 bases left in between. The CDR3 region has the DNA TGTGCCAGCAGCTTAATCTCCGGTTTCCGCACCTACGAGCAGTACTTC. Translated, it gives CASSLISGFRTYEQYF.

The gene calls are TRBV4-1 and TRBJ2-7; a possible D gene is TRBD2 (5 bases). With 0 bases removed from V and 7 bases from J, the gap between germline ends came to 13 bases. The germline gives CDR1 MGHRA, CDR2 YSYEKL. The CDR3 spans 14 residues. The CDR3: CASSQESGAREQYF. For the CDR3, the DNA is TGCGCCAGCAGCCAAGAAAGCGGAGCGCGAGAGCAGTACTTC.

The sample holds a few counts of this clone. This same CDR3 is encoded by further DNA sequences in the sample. The CDR3 loop is CASSLVGLQETQYF. The CDR3 DNA reads TGCGCCAGCAGCTTGGTCGGGCTACAAGAGACCCAGTACTTC. J is TRBJ2-5 and V is TRBV5-1; D gene unclear. The CDR3 extends over 14 amino acids. V was clipped by 0 bases and J by 2 bases, with 8 bases between them. CDR1 and CDR2 (germline): SGHRS, YFSETQ.

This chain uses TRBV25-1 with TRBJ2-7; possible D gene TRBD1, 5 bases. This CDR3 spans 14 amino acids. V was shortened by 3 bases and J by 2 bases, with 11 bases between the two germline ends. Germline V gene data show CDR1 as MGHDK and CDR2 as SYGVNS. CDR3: CASSEQGLTYEQYF. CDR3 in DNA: TGTGCCAGCAGTGAGCAGGGCCTAACCTACGAGCAGTACTTC.

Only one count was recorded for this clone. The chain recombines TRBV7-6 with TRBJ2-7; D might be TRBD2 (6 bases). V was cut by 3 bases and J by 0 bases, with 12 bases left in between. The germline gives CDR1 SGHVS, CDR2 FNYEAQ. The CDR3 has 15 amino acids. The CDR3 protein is CASSLEGLNSYEQYF. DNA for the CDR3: TGTGCCAGCAGCTTGGAGGGACTGAACTCCTACGAGCAGTACTTC.

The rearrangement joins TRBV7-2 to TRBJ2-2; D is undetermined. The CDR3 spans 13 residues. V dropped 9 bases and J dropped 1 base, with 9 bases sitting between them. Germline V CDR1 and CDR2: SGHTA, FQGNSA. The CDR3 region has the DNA TGTGCCAGTACCTTATGGAACACCGGGGAGCTGTTTTTT. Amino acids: CASTLWNTGELFF.

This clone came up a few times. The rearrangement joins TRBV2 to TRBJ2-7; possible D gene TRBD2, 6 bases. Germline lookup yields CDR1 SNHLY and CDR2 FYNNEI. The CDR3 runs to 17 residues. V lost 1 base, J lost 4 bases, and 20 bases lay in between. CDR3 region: CASSEEGLGLGRYEQYF. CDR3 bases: TGTGCCAGCAGTGAAGAGGGTCTGGGCCTGGGGAGGTACGAGCAGTACTTC.

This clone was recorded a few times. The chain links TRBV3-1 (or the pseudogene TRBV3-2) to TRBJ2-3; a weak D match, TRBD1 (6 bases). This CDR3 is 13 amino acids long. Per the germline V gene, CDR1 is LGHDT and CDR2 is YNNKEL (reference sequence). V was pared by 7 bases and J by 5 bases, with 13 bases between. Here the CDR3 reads CASTSRGGDTQYF. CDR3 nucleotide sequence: TGTGCCAGCACTAGCCGAGGGGGAGATACGCAGTATTTT.

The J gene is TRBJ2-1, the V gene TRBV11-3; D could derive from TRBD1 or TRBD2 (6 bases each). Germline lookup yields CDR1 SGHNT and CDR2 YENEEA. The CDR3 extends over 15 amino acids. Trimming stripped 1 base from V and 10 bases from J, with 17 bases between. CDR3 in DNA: TGTGCCAGCAGCTTAGTAGGGGGGTTTGATGGAGAGCAGTTCTTC. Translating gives CASSLVGGFDGEQFF.

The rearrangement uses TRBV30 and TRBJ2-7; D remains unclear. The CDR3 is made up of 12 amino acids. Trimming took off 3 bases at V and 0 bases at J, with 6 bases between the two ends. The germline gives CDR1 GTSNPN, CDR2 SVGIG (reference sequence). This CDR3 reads CAWRGNSYEQYF. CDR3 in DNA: TGTGCCTGGAGGGGTAACTCCTACGAGCAGTACTTC.